These 15 T cell receptor beta chains were all obtained from the same sample, sequenced in a study of shared clonotypes between healthy human individuals. The protocol was immunoSEQ multiplex PCR, while the TCRdb copy is restricted to in-frame clones and leaves out a portion. Among about 1.1 million clones listed, around 78% were seen once. Sequenced material: memory CD4+ T cells from PBMCs. Indicated subset: CD45RA-negative fraction. The receptor set was obtained from a young man in good health. Some clones in this sample may be carry-over from other donors' samples.

Turning to this clone: The same CDR3 can be traced to other DNA sequences in this sample. The chain recombines TRBV5-4 with TRBJ2-3; TRBD2 matches 7 bases. Looked up from germline, CDR1 is SGHNT and CDR2 is YYREEE (reference sequence). Trimming cost V 0 bases and J 1 base; bases outside gene matches: 2. This CDR3 comprises 15 residues. CDR3 amino acids: CASSLATSGTDTQYF. Here the CDR3 DNA reads TGTGCCAGCAGCTTGGCCACTAGCGGCACAGATACGCAGTATTTT.

This clone came up a few times. This same CDR3 is encoded by further DNA sequences in the sample. This chain links TRBV5-8 with TRBJ2-7; 10 bases match TRBD2. V trimming: 4 bases; J trimming: 1 base; junction bases outside the gene matches: 2. The CDR3 spans 14 residues. In germline, CDR1 is SGHTS, CDR2 YDEGEE. CDR3 nucleotides: TGTGCCAGCAGCCGACTAGCGGGTTCCTACGAGCAGTACTTC. Its translation is CASSRLAGSYEQYF. Together with reference TRBV5-8 and TRBJ2-7, the CDR3 gives the full variable domain: EAGVTQSPTHLIKTRGQQATLRCSPISGHTSVYWYQQALGLGLQFLLWYDEGEERNRGNFPPRFSGRQFPNYSSELNVNALELEDSALYLCASSRLAGSYEQYFGPGTRLTVT.

The CDR3 region is CASSTGQGSHGYTF. For the CDR3, the DNA is TGCGCCAGCAGTACCGGACAGGGCAGTCATGGCTACACCTTC. The J gene is TRBJ1-2, the V gene TRBV5-1; the match to TRBD1 covers 8 bases. The V gene end was trimmed by 5 bases and the J gene end by 6 bases; junction bases not matched to a gene: 9. The CDR3 spans 14 residues. In germline, CDR1 is SGHRS, CDR2 YFSETQ. The whole variable domain, remainder taken from reference TRBV5-1 and TRBJ1-2, is KAGVTQTPRYLIKTRGQQVTLSCSPISGHRSVSWYQQTPGQGLQFLFEYFSETQRNKGNFPGRFSGRQFSNSRSEMNVSTLELGDSALYLCASSTGQGSHGYTFGSGTRLTVV.

This clone was observed a single time. This rearrangement joins TRBV28 to TRBJ1-2; D perhaps matches TRBD1 (5 bases). Trimming removed 1 base at V and 4 bases at J, with 10 bases between. Germline CDR1 and CDR2: MDHEN and SYDVKM. This CDR3 has 14 amino acids. CDR3 protein: CASSLFGGAYGYTF. DNA for the CDR3: TGTGCCAGCAGTTTATTCGGGGGTGCCTATGGCTACACCTTC.

This chain connects TRBV5-1 to TRBJ2-3, with D perhaps matching TRBD2 (6 bases). The CDR3 has 16 residues. The ends were cut back, 3 bases at V and 0 bases at J, with 14 bases in the middle. Germline values: CDR1 SGHRS, CDR2 YFSETQ. The CDR3 sequence is CASSWGVSGSTDTQYF. Written as DNA, the CDR3 is TGCGCCAGCAGCTGGGGGGTCAGCGGGAGCACAGATACGCAGTATTTT. The whole variable domain, remainder taken from reference TRBV5-1 and TRBJ2-3, is KAGVTQTPRYLIKTRGQQVTLSCSPISGHRSVSWYQQTPGQGLQFLFEYFSETQRNKGNFPGRFSGRQFSNSRSEMNVSTLELGDSALYLCASSWGVSGSTDTQYFGPGTRLTVL.

The chain is built from TRBV28 and TRBJ2-5, with 10 bases matching TRBD1. Germline V gene sequence: CDR1 MDHEN, CDR2 SYDVKM. There are 14 residues in the CDR3. After removal of 4 bases from V and 5 bases from J, the junction contained 4 bases not matched to a gene. CDR3 sequence: CASSSTGGDETQYF. CDR3 coding DNA: TGTGCCAGCAGTTCGACAGGGGGCGATGAGACCCAGTACTTC.

This clone was seen a few times. V usage is TRBV5-1 and J usage is TRBJ2-3; 7 nucleotides match TRBD2. There are 16 residues in the CDR3. V was pared by 7 bases and J by 2 bases, with 13 bases of the junction left unmatched. Germline values: CDR1 SGHRS, CDR2 YFSETQ. CDR3 protein: CASHHPERGFTDTQYF. The DNA for the CDR3 is TGCGCCAGCCACCACCCTGAGCGGGGATTCACAGATACGCAGTATTTT.

The table lists this clone with a count of one. The chain recombines TRBV28 with TRBJ2-1; possibly TRBD2 for D (5 bases). Germline V CDR1 and CDR2: MDHEN, SYDVKM. This CDR3 has 15 residues. The ends were cut back, 6 bases at V and 6 bases at J, with 18 bases in the middle. The CDR3 nucleotides read TGTGCCAGCAGAGTCGCCGGGATACGGGGCAATGAGCAGTTCTTC. This sequence encodes CASRVAGIRGNEQFF.

The gene calls are TRBV6-5 and TRBJ2-6; D possibly corresponds to TRBD2 (5 bases). The CDR3 is 11 residues long. Germline CDR1 is MNHEY and CDR2 is SVGAGI. The V end was cut by 11 bases, the J end by 7 bases, with 9 bases between. CDR3 residues: CAAGAANVLTF. The CDR3 DNA reads TGTGCCGCGGGCGCCGCCAACGTCCTGACTTTC.

For this clone: This sample includes further DNA sequences coding for the same CDR3. J is TRBJ2-5 and V is TRBV30; no definite D call. Trimming took off 0 bases at V and 5 bases at J, with 4 bases between the two ends. The CDR3 spans 11 residues. Germline-derived CDR1 and CDR2 are GTSNPN and SVGIG (reference sequence). The CDR3 here is CAWSVLETQYF. CDR3 nucleotide sequence: TGTGCCTGGAGTGTCTTGGAGACCCAGTACTTC.

This chain links TRBV15 with TRBJ2-5; TRBD2 agrees at 12 bases. Trimming at V came to 3 bases and at J to 4 bases, leaving 21 bases not matched to a gene. CDR3 length: 21 residues. Germline values: CDR1 LNHNV, CDR2 YYDKDF (reference sequence). CDR3 DNA: TGTGCCACCAGCAGGGCGGGATTTTCCGTAGGGCTAGCGGGAGGGTCAGAGACCCAGTACTTC. It is translated as CATSRAGFSVGLAGGSETQYF. The full variable domain, in which reference TRBV15 and TRBJ2-5 provide the parts outside the CDR3, is DAMVIQNPRYQVTQFGKPVTLSCSQTLNHNVMYWYQQKSSQAPKLLFHYYDKDFNNEADTPDNFQSRRPNTSFCFLDIRSPGLGDTAMYLCATSRAGFSVGLAGGSETQYFGPGTRLLVL.

CDR3 sequence (DNA): TGTGCCAGTAGTTCGACACCGAGCACTGAAGCTTTCTTT. It encodes CASSSTPSTEAFF. The chain couples TRBV19 to TRBJ1-1; no reliable D call. There are 13 residues in the CDR3. Germline values: CDR1 LNHDA, CDR2 SQIVND (reference sequence). V shed 5 bases and J shed 4 bases, with 11 bases lying between them.

Notes on this clone: This specimen includes other DNA sequences encoding the same CDR3. The rearrangement links TRBV2 to TRBJ2-1; D is possibly TRBD1 (5 bases). Germline V gives CDR1 SNHLY, CDR2 FYNNEI. The CDR3 runs 15 residues. V dropped 4 bases and J dropped 0 bases, with 10 bases sitting between them. The CDR3: CASSAQGSSYNEQFF. The CDR3 nucleotides read TGTGCCAGCAGTGCTCAGGGTAGCTCCTACAATGAGCAGTTCTTC.

The chain uses TRBV6-5 and TRBJ1-1; D call uncertain. The CDR3 runs to 13 residues. CDR1 and CDR2 from the germline V gene are MNHEY and SVGAGI. V gave up 6 bases and J gave up 0 bases, with 8 bases separating them. The CDR3: CASRHLLNTEAFF. CDR3 nucleotide sequence: TGTGCCAGCAGGCATCTATTGAACACTGAAGCTTTCTTT.

This chain uses TRBV7-9 with TRBJ2-7; no firm D call. The V gene's germline CDR1 is SEHNR and CDR2 FQNEAQ (reference sequence). V gave up 2 bases and J gave up 3 bases, with 8 bases separating them. The CDR3 contains 13 residues. The CDR3 DNA reads TGTGCCAGCAGCTTAACCCCCGTCTACGAGCAGTACTTC. Its protein product is CASSLTPVYEQYF.